What follows are 27 T cell receptor beta chains derived from one specimen sequenced in a study of blood T cells in healthy people across ages. The second PCR ran roughly 7 to 12 cycles with a sample-barcoded 5' primer and J-beta primers. From the 5' RACE reads, TCRdb called clonotypes with MiXCR, one entry per CDR3 protein. Among over 1,500,000 distinct CDR3 sequences listed, roughly 52% were seen once. The sequenced sample consisted of blood. The source of these receptors is a woman aged 40 to 50 in good health.

J is TRBJ1-2 and V is TRBV15; TRBD1 matches 8 bases. Germline lookup yields CDR1 LNHNV and CDR2 YYDKDF (reference sequence). The ends lost 0 bases at V and 4 bases at J; junction bases unmatched: 4. The CDR3 sequence is 15 residues long. CDR3 protein: CATSRDPGTGYGYTF. CDR3 nucleotide sequence: TGTGCCACCAGCAGAGACCCCGGGACAGGCTATGGCTACACCTTC.

The V and J genes are TRBV7-2 and TRBJ2-7; no reliable D call. Germline V gene sequence: CDR1 SGHTA, CDR2 FQGNSA. The CDR3 consists of 13 residues. V dropped 2 bases and J dropped 2 bases, with 7 bases sitting between them. In DNA form, the CDR3 reads TGTGCCAGCAGCTTAAGGCATACCTACGAGCAGTACTTC. This sequence encodes CASSLRHTYEQYF.

V gene TRBV20-1 combines with J gene TRBJ1-5; D is ambiguous. CDR1 and CDR2 from the germline V gene are DFQATT and SNEGSKA (reference sequence). This CDR3 spans 16 amino acids. The V gene lost 0 bases and the J gene lost 4 bases, with 16 bases spanning the gap. CDR3 in amino acids: CSARDPTPRRNQPQHF. In DNA form, the CDR3 reads TGCAGTGCTAGAGACCCGACACCGAGAAGGAATCAGCCCCAGCATTTT.

This clonotype turned up a few times. The chain carries TRBV25-1 and TRBJ2-1; 11 nucleotides match TRBD2. The V and J ends lost 6 bases and 9 bases, in that order; junction bases with no gene match: 1. Germline V gene lookup returns CDR1 MGHDK and CDR2 SYGVNS. This CDR3 has 12 amino acids. The chain's CDR3 is CASRGTSGEQFF. The CDR3 DNA follows: TGTGCCAGCAGGGGGACTAGCGGTGAGCAGTTCTTC.

J is TRBJ2-6 and V is TRBV7-8; D is unresolved. This CDR3 has 17 residues. Germline CDR1 and CDR2: SGHVS and FQNEAQ. V was trimmed by 2 bases and J by 0 bases, leaving 11 bases between them. CDR3 DNA: TGTGCCAGCAGCTTAAAGAGACAAACCTCTGGGGCCAACGTCCTGACTTTC. This encodes CASSLKRQTSGANVLTF.

On this clonotype: One end of the junction fails to match germline, which may point to a read error. The V call is TRBV28, the J call TRBJ2-3; TRBD2 agrees at 11 bases. Looked up from germline, CDR1 is MDHEN and CDR2 is SYDVKM. There are 19 residues in the CDR3. The CDR3 loop reads CASSSNLIAGGPRTDTRYF. Here the CDR3 DNA reads TGTGCCAGCAGTTCCAACCTAATAGCGGGGGGGCCCCGCACAGATACGCGGTATTTT.

The chain has TRBV10-3 and TRBJ2-5, with a possible D match to TRBD2 (7 bases). Germline CDR1 and CDR2: ENHRY and SYGVKD. There are 15 residues in the CDR3. The V gene lost 3 bases and the J gene lost 5 bases, with 16 bases spanning the gap. The CDR3 DNA sequence: TGTGCCATCAGTGATAGGGGGGGGAGTATGGAGACCCAGTACTTC. Protein product: CAISDRGGSMETQYF.

J is TRBJ1-1 and V is TRBV20-1, with D possibly TRBD1 on 5 matching bases. The CDR3 totals 14 residues. Germline V gene data show CDR1 as DFQATT and CDR2 as SNEGSKA (reference sequence). V gave up 7 bases and J gave up 3 bases, with 18 bases separating them. As DNA, the CDR3 is TGCAGTGGAACCTCCAGGGAATGGGACACTGAAGCTTTCTTT. This sequence encodes CSGTSREWDTEAFF.

The V call is TRBV10-3, the J call TRBJ2-4, with 7 bases aligning to TRBD2. The J call is uncertain, as TRBJ2-5 better fits the DNA end. The V gene's germline CDR1 is ENHRY and CDR2 SYGVKD. This CDR3 has 14 amino acids. In nucleotides, the CDR3 is TGTGCCATCGCGCCGTCAGCGGGGCGAGAGACCCAGTACTTC. This codes for CAIAPSAGRETQYF.

This chain joins TRBV4-3 and TRBJ2-3, with a tentative D call TRBD2 (7 bases). Germline V CDR1 and CDR2: LGHNA, YSLEER. V lost 1 base to trimming and J lost 4 bases, with 15 bases between them. The CDR3 is 16 amino acids. The CDR3 DNA is TGCGCCAGCAGCCAAGTCAAGGGGGGGCCGGCAGATACGCAGTATTTT. It is translated as CASSQVKGGPADTQYF.

The chain links TRBV6-5 to TRBJ1-6; D is ambiguous. Between the trimmed V and J ends, which lost 2 bases and 0 bases, there was a span of 11 bases. The CDR3 runs to 17 residues. Germline CDR1 MNHEY, CDR2 SVGAGI. Written as DNA, the CDR3 is TGTGCCAGCAGTTACGAGGCCAGACCCTCCTATAATTCACCCCTCCACTTT. It specifies CASSYEARPSYNSPLHF.

As DNA, the CDR3 is TGTGCCAGCAGTTTAAAAGGACAGGGAACGTTCTTC. Protein product: CASSLKGQGTFF. The genes are TRBV28 and TRBJ2-1, with 8 nucleotides matching TRBD1. In germline, CDR1 is MDHEN, CDR2 SYDVKM. The J segment lost 15 bases and the V segment lost 2 bases, leaving 6 bases of the junction unmatched. The CDR3 runs to 12 residues.

This clonotype was detected only once. V usage is TRBV2 and J usage is TRBJ2-6; either TRBD1 or TRBD2 may fit D (5 bases each). Germline assignment: CDR1 SNHLY and CDR2 FYNNEI. The CDR3 spans 16 residues. V was clipped by 5 bases and J by 2 bases, with 13 bases between them. The CDR3 is CASSRRGATGANVLTF. CDR3 in DNA: TGTGCCAGCAGTCGAAGAGGGGCAACTGGGGCCAACGTCCTGACTTTC.

This rearrangement joins TRBV6-5 to TRBJ2-7, with 10 bases matching TRBD2. CDR1 and CDR2 from the germline V gene are MNHEY and SVGAGI. The J segment lost 4 bases and the V segment lost 8 bases, leaving 11 bases of the junction unmatched. The CDR3 runs 15 residues. The CDR3 sequence is CASRSGAGGPYEQYF. The CDR3 DNA follows: TGTGCCAGCCGCTCTGGAGCGGGGGGGCCGTACGAGCAGTACTTC.

The CDR3 DNA sequence: TGTGCCAGCAGCCGCTATGGAGGAGACTATGGCTACACCTTC. Its translation is CASSRYGGDYGYTF. V gene TRBV7-2 combines with J gene TRBJ1-2; D not resolved. CDR1 is SGHTA and CDR2 is FQGNSA in the germline V gene. Trimming removed 5 bases from V and 3 bases from J, with 13 bases in between. The CDR3 is made up of 14 amino acids.

The V gene is TRBV7-9, the J gene TRBJ2-2, with D perhaps matching TRBD1 (5 bases). The CDR3 loop spans 15 amino acids. Between the trimmed V and J ends, which lost 3 bases and 5 bases, there was a span of 13 bases. Germline assignment: CDR1 SEHNR and CDR2 FQNEAQ (reference sequence). The CDR3 loop reads CASSFSRVPTGELFF. The CDR3 DNA sequence: TGTGCCAGCAGCTTTTCCAGGGTTCCAACCGGGGAGCTGTTTTTT.

This clonotype was observed a handful of times. The gene calls are TRBV18 and TRBJ1-1; D uncertain. This CDR3 is built from 14 residues. Germline-derived CDR1 and CDR2 are KGHSH and LQKENI. Trimming shortened V by 3 bases and J by 1 base, and 9 bases separated the two germline ends. Written as DNA, the CDR3 is TGTGCCAGCTCACCCACGGGGTCGAACACTGAAGCTTTCTTT. Protein sequence: CASSPTGSNTEAFF.

V is TRBV18 and J is TRBJ1-6, with 7 bases that match TRBD1. Germline V CDR1 and CDR2: KGHSH, LQKENI. The CDR3 consists of 16 residues. The V and J ends lost 6 bases and 4 bases, in that order; junction bases with no gene match: 9. In DNA, the CDR3 is TGTGCCAGCTCTTCCGGGACAGCGGGGTATAATTCACCCCTCCACTTT. It is translated as CASSSGTAGYNSPLHF.

The V and J genes are TRBV20-1 and TRBJ2-7; D gene unclear. From germline, CDR1 is DFQATT and CDR2 SNEGSKA (reference sequence). V lost 2 bases and J lost 2, with 10 bases in between. CDR3 length: 13 residues. CDR3 in DNA: TGCAGTGCTAGAAAGTCAGCGACCTACGAGCAGTACTTC. Translating it yields CSARKSATYEQYF.

This clonotype was observed a handful of times. The chain recombines TRBV7-2 with TRBJ2-4, with no clear D. This CDR3 is built from 17 residues. V lost 4 bases, J lost 0 bases, and 16 bases lay in between. Germline CDR1 SGHTA, CDR2 FQGNSA. The CDR3 spells CASSSNRTPLAKNIQYF. The CDR3 DNA is TGTGCCAGCAGCTCAAACAGAACACCCCTAGCCAAAAACATTCAGTACTTC.

The chain is built from TRBV2 and TRBJ1-6; no firm D call. This CDR3 has 12 residues. The V and J ends lost 2 bases and 9 bases respectively, with 5 bases between them. Germline V gene sequence: CDR1 SNHLY, CDR2 FYNNEI. CDR3 protein: CASSEQISPLHF. CDR3 nucleotide sequence: TGTGCCAGCAGTGAACAAATTTCACCCCTCCACTTT.

The chain has TRBV25-1 and TRBJ2-7, with TRBD1 identical over 7 bases. The germline gives CDR1 MGHDK, CDR2 SYGVNS. The V gene end was trimmed by 4 bases and the J gene end by 7 bases; junction bases not matched to a gene: 16. The CDR3 is 16 residues long. The CDR3 protein is CASSALDRVPLNEQYF. The CDR3 bases are TGTGCCAGCAGTGCCCTAGACAGGGTGCCCCTCAATGAGCAGTACTTC.

The gene calls are TRBV12-3 or TRBV12-4 and TRBJ1-2, with D possibly matching TRBD1 (5 bases). This CDR3 is built from 15 residues. V was pared by 3 bases and J by 3 bases, with 14 bases between. The CDR3, as DNA: TGTGCCAGCAGTTTGGGCGCGGACACATACTATGGCTACACCTTC. This codes for CASSLGADTYYGYTF.

This clonotype has only a few counts. Here the CDR3 DNA reads TGTGCCAGCAGTTCAGAACAGGGGAAGCTCGACGAGACCCAGTACTTC. Its translation: CASSSEQGKLDETQYF. The chain couples TRBV6-2 or TRBV6-3 to TRBJ2-5; TRBD1 matches at 7 bases. V shed 4 bases, J shed 5 bases, and the junction held 13 bases outside the gene matches. The CDR3 extends over 16 amino acids. Per the germline V gene, CDR1 is MNHEY and CDR2 is SVGEGT.

V and J are TRBV7-2 and TRBJ2-5, with 11 bases that match TRBD2. Looked up from germline, CDR1 is SGHTA and CDR2 is FQGNSA. Losses at the gene ends were 0 bases for V and 1 base for J; bases not matched to a gene: 7. The CDR3 is 18 residues long. CDR3 sequence: CASSLAPSGGPFQETQYF. Here the CDR3 DNA reads TGTGCCAGCAGCTTAGCGCCTAGCGGGGGGCCGTTCCAAGAGACCCAGTACTTC.

The gene calls are TRBV10-3 and TRBJ2-3, with 7 positions matching TRBD1. The germline V gene encodes CDR1 ENHRY and CDR2 SYGVKD. V lost 6 bases and J lost 2; bases outside the gene matches: 8. The CDR3 loop spans 15 amino acids. CDR3 residues: CAISLQGLDTDTQYF. In nucleotides, the CDR3 is TGTGCCATCAGCCTACAGGGGTTGGACACAGATACGCAGTATTTT.

The CDR3 nucleotides read TGTGCCAGCAGTCCCAGCCGACAGGGGCAAAGGGAGCAGTTCTTC. As protein: CASSPSRQGQREQFF. The V call is TRBV6-1, the J call TRBJ2-1; 8 positions agree with TRBD1. CDR1 and CDR2 from the germline V gene are MNHNS and SASEGT. V dropped 5 bases and J dropped 10; count of bases not matched to a gene: 13. This CDR3 contains 15 residues.